This T cell receptor beta chain is drawn from a study of radiation and T cells in renal cell carcinoma. As for the study in general: Nephrectomy followed 15 Gy stereotactic body radiation by 4 weeks.

Generated by immunoSEQ multiplex PCR, the TCRdb table keeps only in-frame clones and is missing some. The table has about 49,000 clones, 83% seen once. The CDR3 loop spans 17 amino acids. Trimming removed 5 bases from V and 3 bases from J, with 24 bases in between. Germline V CDR1 and CDR2: SGHRS, YFSETQ. This clone was observed a single time. Its antigen is currently unknown. Time point denoted: baseline pretreatment blood. Regarding treatment: 15 Gy SBRT to primary tumor, nephrectomy 4 weeks later. The patient's renal cell carcinoma had clear cell pathology. Study-level results: Pretreatment tumor biopsies were lacking, so baseline clonotypes are unknown. Top tumor clonotypes rose in blood 2 weeks post-radiation, then contracted.

Sequencing used blood, obtained from a patient whose treatment included radiotherapy and nephrectomy. V and J are TRBV5-1 and TRBJ2-7; D is undetermined. This TCR was recovered from an older woman with renal cell carcinoma. CDR3 protein: CASRQTDPPVGDYEQYF. CDR3 bases: TGCGCCAGCAGACAAACGGACCCACCCGTGGGCGACTACGAGCAGTACTTC.